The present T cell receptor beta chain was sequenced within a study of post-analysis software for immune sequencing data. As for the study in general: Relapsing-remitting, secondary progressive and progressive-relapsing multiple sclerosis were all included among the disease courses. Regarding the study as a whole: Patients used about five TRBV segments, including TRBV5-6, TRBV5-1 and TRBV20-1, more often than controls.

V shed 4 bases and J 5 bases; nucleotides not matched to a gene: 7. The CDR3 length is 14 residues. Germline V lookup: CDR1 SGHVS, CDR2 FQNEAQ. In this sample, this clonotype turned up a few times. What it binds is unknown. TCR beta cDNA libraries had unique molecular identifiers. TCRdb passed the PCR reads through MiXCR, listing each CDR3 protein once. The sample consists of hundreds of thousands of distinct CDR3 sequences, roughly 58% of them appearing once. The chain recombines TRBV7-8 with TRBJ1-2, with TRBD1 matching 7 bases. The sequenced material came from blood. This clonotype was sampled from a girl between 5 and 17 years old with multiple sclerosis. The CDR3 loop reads CASSSPGTVYGYTF. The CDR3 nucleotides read TGTGCCAGCAGCTCCCCCGGGACAGTGTATGGCTACACCTTC.